The 15 T cell receptor beta chains listed next were all sequenced from one sample in a study of T cells in Graves' hyperthyroidism and ophthalmopathy. From RNA transcripts, TCR beta CDR3 regions were amplified. TCR CDR3 regions were first amplified by RT-PCR with HTBI primers. In TCRdb, the multiplex PCR reads were re-called with MiXCR into one record per CDR3 protein. The table records under 400,000 distinct CDR3 sequences, 20% to 30% of them present only once. The sample was blood. These receptors all come from a man aged 45-65 years with Graves' hyperthyroidism.

The chain's CDR3 is CAISDLPGQDSYNEQFF. For the CDR3, the DNA is TGTGCCATCAGTGACCTTCCGGGACAGGACTCCTACAATGAGCAGTTCTTC. This chain connects TRBV10-3 to TRBJ2-1; 8 positions match TRBD1. V lost 3 bases and J lost 0; bases outside the gene matches: 7. CDR1 and CDR2 (germline): ENHRY, SYGVKD. This CDR3 has 17 residues.

The rearrangement joins TRBV5-6 to TRBJ2-1; unclear D gene. The CDR3 is 13 amino acids. Germline lookup yields CDR1 SGHDT and CDR2 YYEEEE. V shed 3 bases and J shed 6 bases, with 10 bases lying between them. The CDR3 DNA follows: TGTGCCAGCAGCTCAATTCACGGCAATGAGCAGTTCTTC. Translation gives CASSSIHGNEQFF.

Comment on this clonotype: The CDR3 end shows no conserved phenylalanine or tryptophan, and so a read error is likely. The chain recombines TRBV28 with TRBJ1-2; D ambiguous. The CDR3 is 11 residues long. Between the trimmed V and J ends, which lost 9 bases and 8 bases, there was a span of 13 bases. Germline assignment: CDR1 MDHEN and CDR2 SYDVKM. The CDR3, as DNA: TGTGCCAGTAGTATGGAATGGGGCTACACCCTC. Encoded protein: CASSMEWGYTL.

This clonotype was seen at least ten times. This chain connects TRBV5-1 to TRBJ2-3, with 7 bases that match TRBD1. This CDR3 is built from 15 residues. Unmatched junction bases numbered 9, after V lost 4 bases and J lost 4 bases. Germline CDR1 is SGHRS and CDR2 is YFSETQ. The CDR3 is CASSHDTTGPDTQYF. CDR3 sequence (DNA): TGCGCCAGCAGCCACGACACGACAGGGCCAGATACGCAGTATTTT.

In this sample, this clonotype turned up a few times. The genes are TRBV18 and TRBJ1-5; TRBD1 is a possible D gene (5 bases). CDR3 length: 14 amino acids. V shed 3 bases and J shed 9 bases, with 15 bases lying between them. CDR1 and CDR2 from the germline V gene are KGHSH and LQKENI. The CDR3 region has the DNA TGTGCCAGCTCACCCGACAGTTCTGGGGTGCCCCAGCATTTT. It translates to CASSPDSSGVPQHF.

V usage is TRBV7-2 and J usage is TRBJ1-2; TRBD1 aligns across 7 bases. The CDR3 runs 14 residues. V dropped 3 bases and J dropped 8; count of bases not matched to a gene: 9. CDR1 is SGHTA and CDR2 is FQGNSA in the germline V gene. In DNA, the CDR3 is TGTGCCAGCAGCTTCCCCACAGGGGTCGGAGGCTACACCTTC. This translates into CASSFPTGVGGYTF.

The rearrangement joins TRBV24-1 to TRBJ2-5; 7 bases align to TRBD2. The CDR3 length is 16 residues. Germline V gene data show CDR1 as KGHDR and CDR2 as SFDVKD. J was trimmed by 2 bases and V by 6 bases; bases with no gene match: 11. The DNA of the CDR3 is TGTGCCACCAGTCAAAACGGGGCTAGCGGACAAGAGACCCAGTACTTC. It codes for CATSQNGASGQETQYF.

There are a few counts of this clonotype. The chain has TRBV7-2 and TRBJ2-2; TRBD2 might be the D (6 bases). Germline V gene sequence: CDR1 SGHTA, CDR2 FQGNSA. The CDR3 loop spans 14 amino acids. Trimming stripped 1 base from V and 8 bases from J, with 11 bases between. DNA of the CDR3: TGTGCCAGCAGCTTAGATCAGGAGGGTGGGGAGCTGTTTTTT. Its translation: CASSLDQEGGELFF.

The chain recombines TRBV18 with TRBJ2-3; D is unclear. This CDR3 comprises 13 residues. Per germline, CDR1 KGHSH and CDR2 LQKENI. V was cut by 1 base and J by 4 bases, with 6 bases left in between. This chain's CDR3 is CASSPHPSDTQYF. Written as DNA, the CDR3 is TGTGCCAGCTCACCACACCCCTCAGATACGCAGTATTTT.

The genes are TRBV18 and TRBJ1-1; 9 bases are shared with TRBD1. V lost 3 bases to trimming and J lost 4 bases; unmatched junction nucleotides: 9. The CDR3 contains 16 residues. The germline gives CDR1 KGHSH, CDR2 LQKENI. The CDR3 DNA follows: TGTGCCAGCTCACCCCAAACAGGGGGCACGAGCACTGAAGCTTTCTTT. It yields the protein CASSPQTGGTSTEAFF.

There are a few counts of this clonotype. CDR3 coding DNA: TGCGCCAGCAGTGGTACAGGGAGCACCGGGGAGCTGTTTTTT. As protein: CASSGTGSTGELFF. The chain carries TRBV10-1 and TRBJ2-2; D may be TRBD1 (6 bases). V lost 4 bases to trimming and J lost 4 bases, with 10 bases between them. The CDR3 has 14 amino acids. Germline V CDR1 and CDR2: WNHNN, SYGVQD (reference sequence).

This clonotype was detected many times. The CDR3 region has the DNA TGCGCCAGCAGCCCCAAGCCACCTTACAATGAGCAGTTCTTC. Its translation: CASSPKPPYNEQFF. This rearrangement joins TRBV5-1 to TRBJ2-1; unclear D gene. This CDR3 is built from 14 residues. Trimming removed 4 bases at V and 4 bases at J, with 12 bases between. The germline V gene has CDR1 SGHRS and CDR2 YFSETQ.

On this clonotype: The junction does not match germline at one end; this may be a read error. V usage is TRBV6-1 and J usage is TRBJ1-2; 7 positions agree with TRBD1. The length of the CDR3 is 11 residues. Germline V gene lookup returns CDR1 MNHNS and CDR2 SASEGT. In DNA, the CDR3 is TGTGCCAGCAGTAGCGGACAGGCAAGCGCCTTC. Translated: CASSSGQASAF.

This clonotype has more than one count but fewer than ten. This chain connects TRBV7-9 to TRBJ2-3; TRBD1 is a possible D gene (6 bases). The germline V gene encodes CDR1 SEHNR and CDR2 FQNEAQ (reference sequence). The CDR3 spans 17 residues. V lost 5 bases and J 4 bases, leaving 22 bases between the germline ends. The CDR3 DNA sequence: TGTGCCAGCAGCCAGGTACCGGGACAACCAAATCCAGATACGCAGTATTTT. Its protein is CASSQVPGQPNPDTQYF. The full variable domain, rest sourced from reference TRBV7-9 and TRBJ2-3, is DTGVSQNPRHKITKRGQNVTFRCDPISEHNRLYWYRQTLGQGPEFLTYFQNEAQLEKSRLLSDRFSAERPKGSFSTLEIQRTEQGDSAMYLCASSQVPGQPNPDTQYFGPGTRLTVL.

The CDR3 protein is CASRLGSGLNTEAFF. In nucleotides, the CDR3 is TGTGCCAGCAGGCTAGGTTCCGGGTTGAACACTGAAGCTTTCTTT. The J gene is TRBJ1-1, the V gene TRBV12-3 or TRBV12-4; D is unresolved. Trimming took 6 bases from V and 0 from J, leaving 14 bases between them. The CDR3 covers 15 residues.